Following are 23 T cell receptor beta chains from one sample sequenced in a study of blood T cells in healthy people across ages. A J-beta primer mix and a sample-barcoded 5' primer were used in a second PCR of roughly 7 to 12 cycles. TCRdb fed the 5' RACE reads into MiXCR, producing one record per CDR3 protein. The top ten clones hold 6.7% of a sample with 1,300,000 or so distinct CDR3 sequences, approximately 59% of them seen once. Material for sequencing was blood. These receptors were obtained from a young man in good health.

The rearrangement links TRBV5-6 to TRBJ1-1; tentatively, D is TRBD1 (5 bases). Trimming left V 3 bases short and J 4 bases short, with 19 bases between. Germline V gives CDR1 SGHDT, CDR2 YYEEEE. CDR3 size: 16 residues. DNA for the CDR3: TGTGCCAGCAGCTACGGGGGACGAACCTATGGCACTGAAGCTTTCTTT. The encoded protein is CASSYGGRTYGTEAFF.

The gene calls are TRBV6-6 and TRBJ2-1; unclear D gene. V was shortened by 3 bases and J by 11 bases, with 14 bases between the two germline ends. The germline V gene encodes CDR1 MNHNY and CDR2 SVGAGI (reference sequence). The CDR3 consists of 13 residues. The chain's CDR3 is CASSYGQNNQQFF. CDR3 DNA: TGTGCCAGCAGTTATGGCCAAAACAACCAGCAGTTCTTC.

V usage is TRBV15 and J usage is TRBJ1-5; no definite D call. V lost 2 bases and J lost 7, with 9 bases in between. This CDR3 region has 13 residues. Germline V CDR1 and CDR2: LNHNV, YYDKDF (reference sequence). CDR3 sequence (DNA): TGTGCCACCAGCAGACAGACACCCCAGCCCCAGCATTTT. Protein product: CATSRQTPQPQHF.

In its sample, this clonotype was seen a few times. The chain has TRBV29-1 and TRBJ2-1; 8 bases are shared with TRBD2. Trimming took 5 bases from V and 8 from J; bases not matched to a gene: 11. Germline CDR1 and CDR2: SQVTM and ANQGSEA. The CDR3 is 14 amino acids. DNA of the CDR3: TGCAGCGTTTCCTCGGGAGGGAGGGCCCATGAGCAGTTCTTC. Its protein is CSVSSGGRAHEQFF.

This clonotype was observed a single time. The V and J genes are TRBV24-1 and TRBJ1-1; possibly TRBD1 for D (6 bases). In germline, CDR1 is KGHDR, CDR2 SFDVKD. This CDR3 contains 15 residues. V lost 2 bases, J lost 3 bases, and 12 bases lay in between. CDR3 sequence (DNA): TGTGCCACCAGTGATTCCTCGACAGGACACACTGAAGCTTTCTTT. Translated, it gives CATSDSSTGHTEAFF.

This clonotype was seen once. The chain joins TRBV2 to TRBJ2-3; 7 bases map to TRBD2. Germline V gene lookup returns CDR1 SNHLY and CDR2 FYNNEI. Trimming removed 8 bases from V and 2 bases from J; junction bases left unmatched: 7. The CDR3 has 14 amino acids. The CDR3 nucleotides are TGTGCCAGCGCCTGGGAGGGGATCACAGATACGCAGTATTTT. This gives the protein CASAWEGITDTQYF.

The genes are TRBV13 and TRBJ1-2, with 7 positions matching TRBD1. V was clipped by 4 bases and J by 6 bases; unmatched bases: 11. Germline-derived CDR1 and CDR2 are PRHDT and FYEKMQ (reference sequence). The CDR3 has 15 residues. The CDR3 here is CASSSIPQGINGYTF. Written as DNA, the CDR3 is TGTGCCAGCAGCTCGATCCCACAGGGGATCAATGGCTACACCTTC.

This clonotype appeared a few times. This chain uses TRBV7-9 with TRBJ1-2; TRBD1 is a possible D gene (6 bases). The germline V gene encodes CDR1 SEHNR and CDR2 FQNEAQ (reference sequence). With 6 bases removed from V and 4 bases from J, the gap between germline ends came to 12 bases. The CDR3 is made up of 13 amino acids. CDR3 DNA: TGTGCCAGCAGTGCCCCGGACAGCTATGGCTACACCTTC. Amino acid sequence: CASSAPDSYGYTF.

The rearrangement joins TRBV20-1 to TRBJ1-2; D is perhaps TRBD1 (5 bases). The V gene's germline CDR1 is DFQATT and CDR2 SNEGSKA (reference sequence). V was trimmed by 4 bases and J by 1 base, leaving 16 bases between them. The CDR3 totals 15 residues. The CDR3 sequence: CSATELGHINYGYTF. CDR3 nucleotide sequence: TGCAGTGCTACCGAACTTGGACACATTAACTATGGCTACACCTTC.

The rearrangement links TRBV7-2 to TRBJ2-4; D is possibly TRBD1 (6 bases). Matching the DNA end better, TRBJ2-7 makes the J call doubtful. CDR3 length: 17 residues. Germline loops: CDR1 SGHTA, CDR2 FQGNSA. The CDR3 coding sequence is TGTGCCAGCAGCTTAGCGTTACCCCGACAGGCTTACTACGAGCAGTACTTC. Amino acid sequence: CASSLALPRQAYYEQYF.

There are a few counts of this clonotype. The chain joins TRBV10-1 to TRBJ2-7, with D uncertain. The CDR3 has 13 residues. V was cut by 5 bases and J by 5 bases, with 13 bases left in between. Germline V gene data show CDR1 as WNHNN and CDR2 as SYGVQD (reference sequence). Here the CDR3 reads CASSPSVLDEQYF. Written as DNA, the CDR3 is TGCGCCAGCAGTCCCTCGGTCCTTGACGAGCAGTACTTC.

This clonotype was counted only a few times. V usage is TRBV29-1 and J usage is TRBJ2-1; 11 nucleotides match TRBD2. Germline V gene data show CDR1 as SQVTM and CDR2 as ANQGSEA. V lost 7 bases and J lost 5; bases outside the gene matches: 7. This CDR3 comprises 14 residues. CDR3 nucleotides: TGCAGCGCACGTGGGACTAGCGGTGACAATGAGCAGTTCTTC. Translating gives CSARGTSGDNEQFF.

The chain combines TRBV20-1 with TRBJ2-1; D may match TRBD1 or TRBD2 (5 bases each). The V end was cut by 3 bases, the J end by 2 bases, with 14 bases between. This CDR3 spans 15 amino acids. Germline V gives CDR1 DFQATT, CDR2 SNEGSKA (reference sequence). Written as DNA, the CDR3 is TGCAGTGCTAGGGAGGACACCCTCACCTACAATGAGCAGTTCTTC. Its translation is CSAREDTLTYNEQFF.

Only a few counts were recorded for this clonotype. The chain recombines TRBV29-1 with TRBJ2-4; TRBD2 matches 7 bases. The germline CDR1 and CDR2 sequences are SQVTM and ANQGSEA. This CDR3 region has 13 residues. The junction had 5 bases not matched to a gene; V was cut back by 4 bases and J by 5 bases. CDR3 sequence (DNA): TGCAGCGTTGTAGGACGGGAGGAAAACATTCAGTACTTC. Translation: CSVVGREENIQYF.

The chain uses TRBV6-5 and TRBJ1-2; possibly TRBD1 for D (5 bases). CDR3 size: 14 residues. The V and J ends lost 5 bases and 8 bases respectively, with 18 bases between them. The germline V gene has CDR1 MNHEY and CDR2 SVGAGI. The CDR3 nucleotides are TGTGCCAGCAGTGTTGAGGGCAGGGCTGGAGGCTACACCTTC. It yields the protein CASSVEGRAGGYTF.

This clonotype was counted only a few times. In DNA form, the CDR3 reads TGTGCCAGCAGTCTCCAAGCGGGGAGGTCCTACGAGCAGTACTTC. This gives the protein CASSLQAGRSYEQYF. The gene calls are TRBV27 and TRBJ2-7; 7 nucleotides match TRBD2. The CDR3 runs 15 residues. V lost 5 bases to trimming and J lost 1 base; unmatched junction nucleotides: 8. Germline V gives CDR1 MNHEY, CDR2 SMNVEV (reference sequence).

This clonotype turned up a few times. The chain is built from TRBV15 and TRBJ2-1; 9 bases map to TRBD2. Germline V gene lookup returns CDR1 LNHNV and CDR2 YYDKDF (reference sequence). J lost 11 bases, V lost 9 bases, and 5 bases had no gene match. The CDR3 length is 11 residues. The CDR3 sequence: CATSRGGKQFF. The CDR3 nucleotides read TGTGCCACTTCGCGGGGGGGAAAGCAGTTCTTC.

The chain joins TRBV11-2 to TRBJ2-1; D call uncertain. The CDR3 is made up of 16 amino acids. V was cut by 2 bases and J by 1 base, with 12 bases left in between. Germline V gene sequence: CDR1 SGHAT, CDR2 FQNNGV. The CDR3 sequence is CASSLRTGWSYNEQFF. Here the CDR3 DNA reads TGTGCCAGCAGCTTACGGACCGGGTGGTCCTACAATGAGCAGTTCTTC.

This clonotype turned up a few times. The chain couples TRBV10-3 to TRBJ1-5; 9 bases align to TRBD1. CDR3 length equals 13 residues. Per the germline V gene, CDR1 is ENHRY and CDR2 is SYGVKD. Trimming at V came to 6 bases and at J to 7 bases, leaving 4 bases not matched to a gene. The CDR3: CAISGTGWQPQHF. CDR3 nucleotide sequence: TGTGCCATCAGCGGGACAGGGTGGCAGCCCCAGCATTTT.

The V gene is TRBV25-1, the J gene TRBJ2-1; 8 bases map to TRBD2. Germline V gives CDR1 MGHDK, CDR2 SYGVNS. The CDR3 runs 15 residues. The CDR3 DNA reads as TGTACCACTCGGGGGGGAAACAGGCCGTACAATGAGCAGTTCTTC. This sequence encodes CTTRGGNRPYNEQFF.

This sequence joins TRBV18 and TRBJ2-7; TRBD2 matches at 9 bases. The CDR3 runs 16 residues. Trimming at V came to 5 bases and at J to 4 bases, leaving 12 bases not matched to a gene. Germline V gene data show CDR1 as KGHSH and CDR2 as LQKENI. The CDR3 DNA reads TGTGCCAGCTCAGGAACCGGGACTAGCAAACCATACGAGCAGTACTTC. The encoded protein is CASSGTGTSKPYEQYF.

This rearrangement joins TRBV29-1 to TRBJ1-2; D ambiguous. Trimming took 7 bases from V and 6 from J, leaving 12 bases between them. CDR3 length equals 11 residues. In germline, CDR1 is SQVTM, CDR2 ANQGSEA. In DNA, the CDR3 is TGCAGCGCCAGAAGGCAGGATGGCTACACCTTC. This encodes CSARRQDGYTF.

The rearrangement joins TRBV4-2 to TRBJ2-7; 8 bases align to TRBD2. The CDR3 has 15 amino acids. Trimming cost V 0 bases and J 7 bases; bases outside gene matches: 8. The germline V gene encodes CDR1 LGHNA and CDR2 YNFKEQ. CDR3: CASSQELGLVGEQYF. CDR3 sequence (DNA): TGTGCCAGCAGCCAAGAGTTGGGACTAGTTGGTGAGCAGTACTTC.